Sequencing of this T cell receptor (beta chain) was carried out in a study of T cell changes during pregnancy in multiple sclerosis. TCRdb's copy holds only in-frame clones and misses some; the assay was immunoSEQ multiplex PCR. The sample shows 90,000 or so clones, 75% to 95% of them seen only once. This TCR was recovered from a female donor with multiple sclerosis, enrolled in a pregnancy study. The sequencing used peripheral blood, collected before pregnancy.

The CDR3 nucleotides read TGTGCCACCAGCAGAGACGAGTACAATGAGCAGTTCTTC. Translation gives CATSRDEYNEQFF. The chain has TRBV15 and TRBJ2-1; unclear D gene. Trimming removed 0 bases at V and 4 bases at J, with 4 bases between. CDR3 size: 13 residues. Germline-derived CDR1 and CDR2 are LNHNV and YYDKDF (reference sequence).